Listed below are T cell receptor beta chains from one sample, sequenced in a study of blood T cell repertoires in COVID-19. Method: immunoSEQ multiplex PCR; TCRdb's copy keeps in-frame clones and lacks some. This table holds about 210,000 clones, about 76% found once. The specimen was PBMCs or T cells enriched from blood (not recorded which). The receptors here all came from a woman aged 45-59 years with acute COVID-19. CDR3s include the opening cysteine and the closing phenylalanine or tryptophan. The order of the fields is clone size, J gene, D gene, V gene, CDR3 length, CDR3 DNA, CDR3 protein. D genes are given only for firm matches. Expanded clones get a size class; other rows say once, few or many, or leave the size out.

clone size: once; J gene: TRBJ2-1; D gene: TRBD2; V gene: TRBV7-9; CDR3 length: 14; CDR3 DNA: TGTGCCAGCAGTCCCCTAGCGGGAGCCGGCGAGCAGTTCTTC; CDR3 protein: CASSPLAGAGEQFF
clone size: NA; J gene: TRBJ1-2; D gene: NA; V gene: TRBV7-2; CDR3 length: 14; CDR3 DNA: TGTGCCAGCAGCTTAGTCACTCCCCAAAATGGCTACACCTTC; CDR3 protein: CASSLVTPQNGYTF
clone size: NA; J gene: TRBJ1-5; D gene: NA; V gene: TRBV24-1; CDR3 length: 13; CDR3 DNA: TGTGCCACCAGTGAGCAGGGGCGGAGGCCCCAGCATTTT; CDR3 protein: CATSEQGRRPQHF
clone size: NA; J gene: TRBJ1-5; D gene: TRBD1; V gene: TRBV2; CDR3 length: 15; CDR3 DNA: TGTGCCAGGGGGGGACAGGGGGCTGTAAATCAGCCCCAGCATTTT; CDR3 protein: CARGGQGAVNQPQHF
clone size: NA; J gene: TRBJ2-6; D gene: NA; V gene: TRBV24-1; CDR3 length: 17; CDR3 DNA: TGTGCCACCAGTGGTATTAGAAGTAGCTCTGGGGCCAACGTCCTGACTTTC; CDR3 protein: CATSGIRSSSGANVLTF
clone size: few; J gene: TRBJ2-7; D gene: NA; V gene: TRBV12-3/TRBV12-4; CDR3 length: 12; CDR3 DNA: TGTGCCACCAGGGCAGGGGAGGGACAGCAGTACTTC; CDR3 protein: CATRAGEGQQYF
clone size: NA; J gene: TRBJ2-6; D gene: NA; V gene: TRBV19; CDR3 length: 14; CDR3 DNA: TGTGCCAGTACACATCGATCTGGGGCCAACGTCCTGACTTTC; CDR3 protein: CASTHRSGANVLTF
clone size: once; J gene: TRBJ2-1; D gene: TRBD2; V gene: TRBV5-8; CDR3 length: 14; CDR3 DNA: TGTGCCAGCCTTAGCGGGAGCGGGAACAATGAGCAGTTCTTC; CDR3 protein: CASLSGSGNNEQFF
clone size: few; J gene: TRBJ2-2; D gene: NA; V gene: TRBV5-4; CDR3 length: 15; CDR3 DNA: TGTGCCAGCAGCCGACCGGGACAAGGGTCCGGGGAGCTGTTTTTT; CDR3 protein: CASSRPGQGSGELFF
clone size: NA; J gene: TRBJ2-1; D gene: NA; V gene: TRBV2; CDR3 length: 15; CDR3 DNA: TGTGCCAGCAGTGAAGCGGGGCTCCCACTCAATGAGCAGTTCTTC; CDR3 protein: CASSEAGLPLNEQFF
clone size: NA; J gene: TRBJ1-3; D gene: NA; V gene: TRBV4-3; CDR3 length: 15; CDR3 DNA: TGCGCCAGCAGCCAACAACAGGGAATGGGAAACACCATATATTTT; CDR3 protein: CASSQQQGMGNTIYF
clone size: NA; J gene: TRBJ1-6; D gene: NA; V gene: TRBV21-1; CDR3 length: 13; CDR3 DNA: TGTGCCGGACAGGGGGTCTATAATTCACCCCTCCACTTT; CDR3 protein: CAGQGVYNSPLHF
clone size: NA; J gene: TRBJ2-5; D gene: NA; V gene: TRBV2; CDR3 length: 16; CDR3 DNA: TGTGCCAGCAGTGGGGAGGCAGGGCAGGGGGGAGAGACCCAGTACTTC; CDR3 protein: CASSGEAGQGGETQYF
clone size: many; J gene: TRBJ2-1; D gene: TRBD2; V gene: TRBV7-3; CDR3 length: 18; CDR3 DNA: TGTGCCAGCAGCTCGAGGGGACTAGCGGGAGGATCCTACAATGAGCAGTTCTTC; CDR3 protein: CASSSRGLAGGSYNEQFF
clone size: NA; J gene: TRBJ2-2; D gene: NA; V gene: TRBV27; CDR3 length: 14; CDR3 DNA: TGTGCCAGCAGTTTGTTCAGGGTTCACGGGGAGCTGTTTTTT; CDR3 protein: CASSLFRVHGELFF
clone size: NA; J gene: TRBJ1-5; D gene: NA; V gene: TRBV10-3; CDR3 length: 14; CDR3 DNA: TGTGCCATCAGCGATATCTCGCAGAATCAGCCCCAGCATTTT; CDR3 protein: CAISDISQNQPQHF
clone size: few; J gene: TRBJ2-2; D gene: NA; V gene: TRBV4-2; CDR3 length: 14; CDR3 DNA: TGTGCCAGCAGTTCCCGATTACTTGACGGGGAGCTGTTTTTT; CDR3 protein: CASSSRLLDGELFF
clone size: NA; J gene: TRBJ2-1; D gene: TRBD1; V gene: TRBV11-2; CDR3 length: 16; CDR3 DNA: TGTGCCAGCAGCCCGCGGACAGGGGCATCCTACAATGAGCAGTTCTTC; CDR3 protein: CASSPRTGASYNEQFF
clone size: NA; J gene: TRBJ2-3; D gene: TRBD2; V gene: TRBV25-1; CDR3 length: 15; CDR3 DNA: TGTGCCAGCAGTGGAGGACTAGCGGGCACAGATACGCAGTATTTT; CDR3 protein: CASSGGLAGTDTQYF
clone size: NA; J gene: TRBJ2-1; D gene: TRBD1; V gene: TRBV7-6; CDR3 length: 15; CDR3 DNA: TGTGCCAGCAGCGTCCGGGACAGGGGCGTCAATGAGCAGTTCTTC; CDR3 protein: CASSVRDRGVNEQFF
clone size: NA; J gene: TRBJ2-2; D gene: TRBD1; V gene: TRBV29-1; CDR3 length: 12; CDR3 DNA: TGCAGCGTCCCCCAGGGGGCCGGGGAGCTGTTTTTT; CDR3 protein: CSVPQGAGELFF
clone size: NA; J gene: TRBJ1-4; D gene: NA; V gene: TRBV5-1; CDR3 length: 14; CDR3 DNA: TGCGCCAGCAGCTTATCGACAGGATCTGAAAAACTGTTTTTT; CDR3 protein: CASSLSTGSEKLFF
clone size: NA; J gene: TRBJ1-6; D gene: TRBD1; V gene: TRBV7-2; CDR3 length: 15; CDR3 DNA: TGTGCCAGCAGCTTAGCGACAGGGGATAATTCACCCCTCCACTTT; CDR3 protein: CASSLATGDNSPLHF
clone size: NA; J gene: TRBJ1-2; D gene: NA; V gene: TRBV3-1/TRBV3-2; CDR3 length: 14; CDR3 DNA: TGTGCCAGCAGCCCTCCCGGGACTGGCTATGGCTACACCTTC; CDR3 protein: CASSPPGTGYGYTF
clone size: NA; J gene: TRBJ2-3; D gene: NA; V gene: TRBV5-5; CDR3 length: 14; CDR3 DNA: TGTGCCAGCAGCTTGAATACTCCGTCCGATACGCAGTATTTT; CDR3 protein: CASSLNTPSDTQYF
clone size: NA; J gene: TRBJ2-5; D gene: NA; V gene: TRBV4-2; CDR3 length: 13; CDR3 DNA: TGTGCCAGCAGAGAAGGGGGGGAAGAGACCCAGTACTTC; CDR3 protein: CASREGGEETQYF
clone size: NA; J gene: TRBJ1-5; D gene: TRBD1; V gene: TRBV6-4; CDR3 length: 15; CDR3 DNA: TGTGCCAGCAGTGACTCGACAGGGAACAATCAGCCCCAGCATTTT; CDR3 protein: CASSDSTGNNQPQHF
clone size: NA; J gene: TRBJ2-6; D gene: NA; V gene: TRBV5-1; CDR3 length: 15; CDR3 DNA: TGCGCCAGCAGAGGAGTATACTCTGGGGCCAACGTCCTGACTTTC; CDR3 protein: CASRGVYSGANVLTF
clone size: NA; J gene: TRBJ2-2; D gene: NA; V gene: TRBV18; CDR3 length: 14; CDR3 DNA: TGTGCCAGCTCCAGGCCCCTGAACACCGGGGAGCTGTTTTTT; CDR3 protein: CASSRPLNTGELFF
clone size: NA; J gene: TRBJ2-7; D gene: NA; V gene: TRBV15; CDR3 length: 15; CDR3 DNA: TGTGCCACCAGCAGAACAGGGCCAGTCACCTACGAGCAGTACTTC; CDR3 protein: CATSRTGPVTYEQYF
clone size: NA; J gene: TRBJ2-7; D gene: TRBD1; V gene: TRBV19; CDR3 length: 15; CDR3 DNA: TGTGCCAGTAGCAATACCGGGACAGGGATCCACGAGCAGTACTTC; CDR3 protein: CASSNTGTGIHEQYF
clone size: few; J gene: TRBJ2-4; D gene: TRBD2; V gene: TRBV19; CDR3 length: 15; CDR3 DNA: TGTGCCAGTTCTAGCGGGACGTTCGCGGAGAACATTCAGTACTTC; CDR3 protein: CASSSGTFAENIQYF